This T cell receptor (beta chain) was profiled in a study of T cells in Graves' hyperthyroidism and ophthalmopathy. On the study more broadly: It was at initial diagnosis, before any treatment, that peripheral blood was collected. Findings and limits, study-wide: The model foresaw ophthalmopathy a median roughly 6.3 months prior to onset. Appearing also in blood were most of the thyroid clonotypes expanded above 0.001.

To note about this clonotype: Its antigen is still unknown.

RNA transcripts gave rise to amplified TCR beta CDR3 regions. RT-PCR in the first round (using the HTBI primer set) targeted the TCR CDR3. TCRdb recomputed calls from the multiplex PCR reads with MiXCR, one row per CDR3 protein. The top ten hold about 3.5% of the sample, which has about 600,000 distinct CDR3 sequences, around 15% seen once. The sequence derives from a woman aged 40-49 years with Graves' ophthalmopathy. The sequencing sample was made of blood.

The CDR3 loop is CATSARGTYNEQFF. As DNA, the CDR3 is TGTGCCACCAGTGCACGGGGAACCTACAATGAGCAGTTCTTC. The chain employs TRBV24-1 and TRBJ2-1, with D perhaps TRBD2 (5 bases). V shed 5 bases and J shed 2 bases, with 9 bases lying between them. The CDR3 consists of 14 residues. Germline V gives CDR1 KGHDR, CDR2 SFDVKD.